A single count supports the clone carrying this T cell receptor beta chain. The data belong to a study of blood T cells in healthy people across ages. A sample-barcoded 5' primer and a J-beta primer mix were used in a second PCR of roughly 7 to 11 cycles. In TCRdb, the 5' RACE reads were re-called with MiXCR into one record per CDR3 protein. The sample includes over 300,000 distinct CDR3 sequences, 45% to 65% of them seen just once. This TCR derives from a man aged 55-75 years in good health. The sample was blood.

The CDR3 is CASSFTSQETQYF. The CDR3 coding sequence is TGTGCCAGCAGCTTCACATCACAAGAGACCCAGTACTTC. The chain couples TRBV5-5 to TRBJ2-5; D gene unclear. Trimming shortened V by 2 bases and J by 2 bases, and 7 bases separated the two germline ends. There are 13 residues in the CDR3. From germline, CDR1 is SGHKS and CDR2 YYEKEE (reference sequence).